The 4 T cell receptor beta chains reported below all come from one sample, sequenced in a study of blood T cells in healthy people across ages. The use of a sample-barcoded 5' primer and a J-beta primer mix characterized a second PCR of about 6 to 12 cycles. MiXCR was run by TCRdb on the 5' RACE reads, yielding one entry per CDR3 protein. The top ten clones hold under 20% of a sample with 450,000 to 700,000 distinct CDR3 sequences, about 26% of them seen once. The specimen sequenced was blood. Receptors originate from a woman in her seventies in good health.

This clonotype was counted between two and nine times. The rearrangement uses TRBV24-1 and TRBJ1-5, with D perhaps matching TRBD1 (6 bases). The germline CDR1 and CDR2 sequences are KGHDR and SFDVKD. The germline V and J ends were trimmed by 9 bases and 4 bases, with 24 bases remaining between them. This CDR3 has 17 residues. This CDR3 reads CATSSSGGGVGNQPQHF. The CDR3 DNA is TGTGCCACCTCCTCGAGCGGGGGCGGGGTTGGGAATCAGCCCCAGCATTTT.

This clonotype was seen only once. The V call is TRBV20-1, the J call TRBJ1-2; 10 positions agree with TRBD1. Per the germline V gene, CDR1 is DFQATT and CDR2 is SNEGSKA (reference sequence). V was pared by 5 bases and J by 6 bases, with 9 bases of the junction left unmatched. This CDR3 has 14 residues. Here the CDR3 DNA reads TGCAGTGCTGAGGATCCGGGACAGGGGAATGGCTACACCTTC. Translation gives CSAEDPGQGNGYTF.

This clonotype was detected only a few times. The chain links TRBV4-3 to TRBJ2-1; D possibly corresponds to TRBD2 (5 bases). Deletions cut 2 bases from V and 7 bases from J, with 15 bases between. The germline V gene encodes CDR1 LGHNA and CDR2 YSLEER. CDR3 length equals 15 residues. In DNA, the CDR3 is TGCGCCAGCAGCCAACATCGACGGGGTCCTAATGAGCAGTTCTTC. Its protein product is CASSQHRRGPNEQFF.

Regarding this clonotype: A junction end diverges from the germline sequence, so it may reflect a read error. The chain's CDR3 is CASSPRGLGQTIAKNIQYF. The DNA for the CDR3 is TGCGCCAGTAGTCCTCGGGGACTAGGCCAGACCATAGCCAAAAACATTCAGTACTTC. The chain links TRBV19 to TRBJ2-4; TRBD2 matches 8 bases. CDR3 length: 19 amino acids. Per the germline V gene, CDR1 is LNHDA and CDR2 is SQIVND (reference sequence).